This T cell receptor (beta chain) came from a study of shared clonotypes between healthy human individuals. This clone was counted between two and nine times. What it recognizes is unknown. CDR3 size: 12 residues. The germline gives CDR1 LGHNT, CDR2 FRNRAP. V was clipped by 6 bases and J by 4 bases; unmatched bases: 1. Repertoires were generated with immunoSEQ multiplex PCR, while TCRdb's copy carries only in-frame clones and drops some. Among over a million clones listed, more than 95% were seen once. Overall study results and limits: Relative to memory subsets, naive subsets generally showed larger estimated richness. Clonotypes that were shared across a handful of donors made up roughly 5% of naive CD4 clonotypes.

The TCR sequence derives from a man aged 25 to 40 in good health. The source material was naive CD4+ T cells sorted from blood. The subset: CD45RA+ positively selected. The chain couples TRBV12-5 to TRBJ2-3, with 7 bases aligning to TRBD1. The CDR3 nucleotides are TGTGCTAGTGGGCAGGGGGCAGATACGCAGTATTTT. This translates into CASGQGADTQYF.